One sample yielded the 6 T cell receptor beta chains listed below, sequenced in a study of cytomegalovirus exposure and HLA in healthy donors. PCR was performed using 60 Vbeta and 13 Jbeta primers. Produced via immunoSEQ multiplex PCR; TCRdb's table is partial and in-frame only. The data contain around 150,000 clones, 60% to 70% of them singletons. Sequencing was performed on PBMCs. The receptor set was obtained from a woman aged 60-75 years in good health and CMV-seropositive.

This clone occurred a few times. This specimen includes other DNA sequences encoding the same CDR3. This chain links TRBV28 with TRBJ1-1, with D tentatively TRBD1 (6 bases). Trimming took 4 bases from V and 3 from J, leaving 15 bases between them. From germline, CDR1 is MDHEN and CDR2 SYDVKM. The CDR3 runs to 15 residues. The CDR3 DNA sequence: TGTGCCAGCAGTTCTACCGGGGGGGCGCACACTGAAGCTTTCTTT. It is translated as CASSSTGGAHTEAFF.

A single count supports this clone. The CDR3 bases are TGTGCCAGCTCAACCGGGACAGGGGCCAACTATGGCTACACCTTC. It translates to CASSTGTGANYGYTF. This chain links TRBV18 with TRBJ1-2, with 10 bases identical to TRBD1. The CDR3 sequence is 15 residues long. The V gene end was trimmed by 5 bases and the J gene end by 2 bases; junction bases not matched to a gene: 5. The V gene's germline CDR1 is KGHSH and CDR2 LQKENI.

This clone was seen more than once but under ten times. The V and J genes are TRBV15 and TRBJ2-7; TRBD1 matches 8 bases. The V segment lost 0 bases and the J segment 6 bases; nucleotides outside the gene matches: 13. Germline CDR1 is LNHNV and CDR2 is YYDKDF (reference sequence). This CDR3 comprises 17 residues. Written as DNA, the CDR3 is TGTGCCACCAGCAGAGATAAGTGGACAGGGTCTACGAGCGAGCAGTACTTC. Translation gives CATSRDKWTGSTSEQYF.

The V call is TRBV5-1, the J call TRBJ2-7, with 9 nucleotides matching TRBD2. CDR3 length: 16 residues. Unmatched junction bases numbered 13, after V lost 4 bases and J lost 5 bases. Germline loops: CDR1 SGHRS, CDR2 YFSETQ. The CDR3 coding sequence is TGCGCCAGCAGCCCCCGCGGTAGCGGGAGAGGGAACGAGCAGTACTTC. Its translation is CASSPRGSGRGNEQYF. The full variable domain, rest sourced from reference TRBV5-1 and TRBJ2-7, is KAGVTQTPRYLIKTRGQQVTLSCSPISGHRSVSWYQQTPGQGLQFLFEYFSETQRNKGNFPGRFSGRQFSNSRSEMNVSTLELGDSALYLCASSPRGSGRGNEQYFGPGTRLTVT.

As for this clone: The junction departs from germline at one end; a sequencing error may be responsible. In the same sample, other DNA sequences code for this CDR3. The gene calls are TRBV28 and TRBJ1-2; 10 bases agree with TRBD1. Germline CDR1 is MDHEN and CDR2 is SYDVKM. The CDR3 contains 14 residues. CDR3 amino acids: CASSPTGTGDGYTF. The CDR3 DNA reads TGTGCCAGCAGTCCAACCGGGACAGGGGATGGCTATACCTTC.

A word on this clone: The junction departs from germline at one end; a sequencing error may be responsible. J is TRBJ1-5 and V is TRBV28, with D perhaps matching TRBD1 (6 bases). This CDR3 contains 13 residues. CDR1 is MDHEN and CDR2 is SYDVKM in the germline V gene. The CDR3 loop is CASSSQGWQPRHF. The DNA for the CDR3 is TGTGCCAGCAGTTCTCAGGGGTGGCAGCCCCGGCATTTT. Complete variable domain (other parts from reference TRBV28 and TRBJ1-5): DVKVTQSSRYLVKRTGEKVFLECVQDMDHENMFWYRQDPGLGLRLIYFSYDVKMKEKGDIPEGYSVSREKKERFSLILESASTNQTSMYLCASSSQGWQPRHFGDGTRLSIL.